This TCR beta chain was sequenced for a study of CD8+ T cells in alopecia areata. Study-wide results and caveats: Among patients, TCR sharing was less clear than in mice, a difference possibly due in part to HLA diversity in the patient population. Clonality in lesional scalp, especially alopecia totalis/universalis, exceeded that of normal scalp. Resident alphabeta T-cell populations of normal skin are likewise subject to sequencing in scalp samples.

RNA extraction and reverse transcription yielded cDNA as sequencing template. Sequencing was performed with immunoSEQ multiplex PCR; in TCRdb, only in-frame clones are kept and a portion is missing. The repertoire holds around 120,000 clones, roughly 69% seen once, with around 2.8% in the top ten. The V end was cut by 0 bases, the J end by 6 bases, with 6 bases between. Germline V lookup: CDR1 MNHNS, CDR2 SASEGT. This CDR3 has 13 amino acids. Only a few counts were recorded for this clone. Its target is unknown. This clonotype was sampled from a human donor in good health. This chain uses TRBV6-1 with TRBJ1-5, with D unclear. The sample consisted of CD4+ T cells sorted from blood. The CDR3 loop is CASSEAGIQPQHF. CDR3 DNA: TGTGCCAGCAGTGAAGCGGGGATTCAGCCCCAGCATTTT.